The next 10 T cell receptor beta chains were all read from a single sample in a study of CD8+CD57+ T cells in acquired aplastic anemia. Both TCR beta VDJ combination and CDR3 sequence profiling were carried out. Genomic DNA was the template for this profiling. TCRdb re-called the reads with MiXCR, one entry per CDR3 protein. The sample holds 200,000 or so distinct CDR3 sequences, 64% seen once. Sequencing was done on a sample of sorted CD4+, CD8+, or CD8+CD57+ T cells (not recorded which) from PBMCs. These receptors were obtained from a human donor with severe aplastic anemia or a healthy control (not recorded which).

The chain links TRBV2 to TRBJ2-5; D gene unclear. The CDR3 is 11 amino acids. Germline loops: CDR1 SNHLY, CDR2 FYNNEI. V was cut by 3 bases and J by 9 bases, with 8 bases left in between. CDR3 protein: CASSDGGPQYF. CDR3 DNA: TGTGCCAGCAGTGATGGTGGGCCCCAGTACTTC. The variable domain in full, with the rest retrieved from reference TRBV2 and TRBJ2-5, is EPEVTQTPSHQVTQMGQEVILRCVPISNHLYFYWYRQILGQKVEFLVSFYNNEISEKSEIFDDQFSVERPDGSNFTLKIRSTKLEDSAMYFCASSDGGPQYFGPGTRLLVL.

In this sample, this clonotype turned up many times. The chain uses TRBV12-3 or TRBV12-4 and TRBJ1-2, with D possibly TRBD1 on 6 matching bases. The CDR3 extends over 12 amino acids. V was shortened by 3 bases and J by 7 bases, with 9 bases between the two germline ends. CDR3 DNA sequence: TGTGCCAGCAGTTTGGGGGCGAGTGGCTACACCTTC. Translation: CASSLGASGYTF.

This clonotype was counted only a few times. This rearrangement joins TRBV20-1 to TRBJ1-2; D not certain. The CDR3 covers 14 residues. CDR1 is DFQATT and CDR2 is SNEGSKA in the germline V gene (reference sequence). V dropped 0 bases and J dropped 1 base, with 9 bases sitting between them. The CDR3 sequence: CSARDAVRNYGYTF. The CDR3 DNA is TGCAGTGCTAGAGACGCAGTCCGTAACTATGGCTACACCTTC.

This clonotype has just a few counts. Written as DNA, the CDR3 is TGTGCCAGCAGCCTAGGAGGACGGGGGAGCTCCTACGAGCAGTACTTC. Translation gives CASSLGGRGSSYEQYF. The chain combines TRBV7-2 with TRBJ2-7; D is perhaps TRBD2 (6 bases). This CDR3 contains 16 residues. V lost 5 bases, J lost 0 bases, and 17 bases lay in between. CDR1 and CDR2 (germline): SGHTA, FQGNSA.

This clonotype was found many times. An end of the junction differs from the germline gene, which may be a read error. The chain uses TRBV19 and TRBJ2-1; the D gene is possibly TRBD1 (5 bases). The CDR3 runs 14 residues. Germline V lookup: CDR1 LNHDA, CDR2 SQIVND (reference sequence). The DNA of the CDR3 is TGTGCCAGTAGTACAGGGTTCTCCAACAATGAGCAGTTCTTC. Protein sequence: CASSTGFSNNEQFF.

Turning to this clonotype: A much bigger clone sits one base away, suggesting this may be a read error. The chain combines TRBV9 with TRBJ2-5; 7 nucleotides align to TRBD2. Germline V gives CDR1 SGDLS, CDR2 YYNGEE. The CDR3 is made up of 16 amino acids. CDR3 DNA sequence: TGTGCCAGCAGCGGAAGCGGGACCCTCCGGCAAGTGACCCAGTACTTC. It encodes CASSGSGTLRQVTQYF.

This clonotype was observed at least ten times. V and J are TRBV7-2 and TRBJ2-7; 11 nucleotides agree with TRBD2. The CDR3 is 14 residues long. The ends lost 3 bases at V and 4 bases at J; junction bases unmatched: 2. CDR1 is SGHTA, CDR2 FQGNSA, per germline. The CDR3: CASSFSGGVYEQYF. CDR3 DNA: TGTGCCAGCAGCTTTAGCGGGGGGGTATACGAGCAGTACTTC.

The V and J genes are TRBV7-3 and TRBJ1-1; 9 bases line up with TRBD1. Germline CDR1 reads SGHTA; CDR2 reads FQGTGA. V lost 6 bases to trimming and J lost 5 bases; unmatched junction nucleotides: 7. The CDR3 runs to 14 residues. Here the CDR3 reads CASRYDRGGTEAFF. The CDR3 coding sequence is TGTGCCAGCAGGTATGACAGGGGGGGAACTGAAGCTTTCTTT. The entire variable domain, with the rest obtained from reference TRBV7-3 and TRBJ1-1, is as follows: GAGVSQTPSNKVTEKGKYVELRCDPISGHTALYWYRQSLGQGPEFLIYFQGTGAADDSGLPNDRFFAVRPEGSVSTLKIQRTERGDSAVYLCASRYDRGGTEAFFGQGTRLTVV.

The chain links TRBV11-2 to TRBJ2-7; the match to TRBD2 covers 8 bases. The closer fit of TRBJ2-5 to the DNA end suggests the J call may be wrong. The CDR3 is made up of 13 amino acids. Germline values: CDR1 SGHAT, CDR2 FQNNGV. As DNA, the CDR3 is TGTGCCAGCAGCTTAGTACGGGGGGGGACCCAGTACTTC. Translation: CASSLVRGGTQYF.

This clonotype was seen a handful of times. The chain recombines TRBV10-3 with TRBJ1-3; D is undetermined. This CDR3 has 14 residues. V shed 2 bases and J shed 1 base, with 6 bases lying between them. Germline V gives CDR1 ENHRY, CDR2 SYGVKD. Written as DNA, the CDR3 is TGTGCCATCAGTGAGACAGAGTCTGGAAACACCATATATTTT. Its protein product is CAISETESGNTIYF.